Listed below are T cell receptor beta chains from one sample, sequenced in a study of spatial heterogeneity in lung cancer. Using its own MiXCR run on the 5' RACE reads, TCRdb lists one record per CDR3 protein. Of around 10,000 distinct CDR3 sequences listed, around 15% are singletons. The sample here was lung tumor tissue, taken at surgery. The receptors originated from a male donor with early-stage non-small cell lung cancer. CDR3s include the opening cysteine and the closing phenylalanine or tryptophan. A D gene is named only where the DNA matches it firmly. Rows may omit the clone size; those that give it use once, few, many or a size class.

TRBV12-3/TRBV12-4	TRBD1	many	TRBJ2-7	CASSFTGGRGYEQYF	TGTGCCAGCAGTTTTACAGGGGGCCGGGGCTACGAGCAGTACTTC
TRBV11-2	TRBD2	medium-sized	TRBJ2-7	CASSLTSGTYEQYF	TGTGCCAGCAGCTTAACTAGCGGTACCTACGAGCAGTACTTC
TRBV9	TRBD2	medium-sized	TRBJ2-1	CASNGVGGPIEQFF	TGTGCCAGCAACGGTGTGGGAGGGCCCATTGAGCAGTTCTTC
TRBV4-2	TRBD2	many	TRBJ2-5	CASSPRLAEQETQYF	TGTGCCAGCAGCCCGAGACTAGCGGAACAAGAGACCCAGTACTTC
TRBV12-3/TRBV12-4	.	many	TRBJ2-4	CASSLGFRATVLAKNIQYF	TGTGCCAGCAGTTTAGGCTTTCGGGCGACAGTTCTAGCCAAAAACATTCAGTACTTC
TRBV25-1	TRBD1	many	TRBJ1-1	CASSEWRQGMNTEAFF	TGTGCCAGCAGTGAATGGAGACAGGGCATGAACACTGAAGCTTTCTTT
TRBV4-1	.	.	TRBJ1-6	CASSQGGQKYNSPLHF	TGCGCCAGCAGCCAAGGAGGGCAGAAGTATAATTCACCCCTCCACTTT
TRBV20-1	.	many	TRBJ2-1	CSARERTAYNEQFF	TGCAGTGCTAGAGAACGGACAGCCTACAATGAGCAGTTCTTC
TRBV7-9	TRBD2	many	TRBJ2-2	CASSPPASGIDTGELFF	TGTGCCAGCAGCCCGCCGGCTAGCGGGATTGACACCGGGGAGCTGTTTTTT
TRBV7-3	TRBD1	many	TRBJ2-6	CASSLSTGAGANVLTF	TGTGCCAGCAGCTTAAGCACAGGGGCTGGGGCCAACGTCCTGACTTTC
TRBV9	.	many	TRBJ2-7	CASSARDAGLQSYEQYF	TGTGCCAGCAGCGCCCGAGACGCTGGGCTGCAGTCCTACGAGCAGTACTTC
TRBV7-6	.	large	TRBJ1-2	CASSPGPYGYTF	TGTGCCAGCAGCCCTGGACCCTATGGCTACACCTTC
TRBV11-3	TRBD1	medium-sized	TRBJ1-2	CASSPDRGRGGYTF	TGTGCCAGCAGCCCGGACAGGGGCCGCGGCGGCTACACCTTC
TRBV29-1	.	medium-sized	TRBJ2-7	CSVEDPLEGEQYF	TGCAGCGTTGAAGACCCCCTAGAGGGAGAGCAGTACTTC
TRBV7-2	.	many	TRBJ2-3	CASSLVLERGTDTQYF	TGTGCCAGCAGCTTAGTCTTGGAGCGGGGCACAGATACGCAGTATTTT
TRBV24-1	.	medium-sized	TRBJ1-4	CATSDLGNEKLFF	TGTGCCACCAGTGATTTGGGGAATGAAAAACTGTTTTTT
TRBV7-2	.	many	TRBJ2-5	CASSLSRLQETQYF	TGTGCCAGCAGCTTGAGCAGATTACAAGAGACCCAGTACTTC
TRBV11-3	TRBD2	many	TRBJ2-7	CASSQVGGLAGSPIYEQYF	TGTGCCAGCAGCCAAGTTGGGGGACTAGCGGGGTCCCCGATCTACGAGCAGTACTTC
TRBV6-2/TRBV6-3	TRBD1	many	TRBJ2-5	CASCWTGQETQYF	TGTGCCAGCTGTTGGACAGGGCAAGAGACCCAGTACTTC
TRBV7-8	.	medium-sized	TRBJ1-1	CASSLHWGMNGEAFF	TGTGCCAGCAGCTTACATTGGGGGATGAACGGTGAAGCTTTCTTT
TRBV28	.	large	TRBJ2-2	CASRPQGSDGELFF	TGTGCCAGCAGACCTCAGGGGAGTGACGGGGAGCTGTTTTTT
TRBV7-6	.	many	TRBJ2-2	CASSLEVGEFAGELFF	TGTGCCAGCAGCTTAGAAGTGGGGGAGTTCGCCGGGGAGCTGTTTTTT
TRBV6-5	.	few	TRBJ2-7	CASSYADYGAYEQYF	TGTGCCAGCAGTTACGCCGACTACGGCGCCTACGAGCAGTACTTC
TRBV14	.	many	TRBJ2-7	CASSQDAGETYEQYF	TGTGCCAGCAGCCAAGATGCAGGGGAAACGTACGAGCAGTACTTC
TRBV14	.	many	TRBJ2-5	CASSQGRRETQYF	TGTGCCAGCAGCCAAGGCAGGCGGGAGACCCAGTACTTC
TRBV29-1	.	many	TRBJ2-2	CSVETGTVHTGELFF	TGCAGCGTCGAAACCGGGACGGTACACACCGGGGAGCTGTTTTTT
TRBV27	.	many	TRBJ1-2	CASSLAGTEALGYTF	TGTGCCAGCAGTTTGGCAGGGACGGAGGCTCTTGGCTACACCTTC
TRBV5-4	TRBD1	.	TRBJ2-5	CASSLTWDSQETQYF	TGTGCCAGCAGCTTGACCTGGGACAGCCAAGAGACCCAGTACTTC
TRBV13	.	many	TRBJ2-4	CASSLWGGAKNIQYF	TGTGCCAGCTCCTTGTGGGGTGGGGCCAAAAACATTCAGTACTTC
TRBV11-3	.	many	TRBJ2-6	CASSYPGVAGANVLTF	TGTGCCAGCAGCTACCCCGGGGTGGCTGGGGCCAACGTCCTGACTTTC
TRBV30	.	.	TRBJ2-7	CAWSVSVEQYF	TGTGCCTGGAGTGTCTCGGTCGAGCAGTACTTC
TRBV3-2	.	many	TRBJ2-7	CASDGQERYAGQYF	TGTGCCAGCGACGGACAGGAGAGATACGCGGGGCAGTACTTC
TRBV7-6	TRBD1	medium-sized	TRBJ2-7	CASSREGATYEQYF	TGTGCCAGCAGCCGAGAGGGGGCCACCTACGAGCAGTACTTC
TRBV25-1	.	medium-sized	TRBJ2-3	CASSESRGGDTDTQYF	TGTGCCAGCAGTGAATCACGGGGAGGAGACACAGATACGCAGTATTTT
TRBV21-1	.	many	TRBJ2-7	CASSKGRESYEQYF	TGTGCCAGCAGCAAAGGACGGGAGAGCTACGAGCAGTACTTC
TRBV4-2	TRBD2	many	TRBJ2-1	CASSQDRTGTSGNNEQFF	TGTGCCAGCAGCCAAGATCGGACGGGGACTAGCGGTAACAATGAGCAGTTCTTC
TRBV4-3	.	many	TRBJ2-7	CASSQDSPGPYEQYF	TGCGCCAGCAGCCAAGATAGTCCAGGGCCCTACGAGCAGTACTTC
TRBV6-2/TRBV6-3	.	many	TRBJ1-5	CASSWLGKEQPQHF	TGTGCCAGCAGTTGGTTAGGAAAGGAGCAGCCCCAGCATTTT
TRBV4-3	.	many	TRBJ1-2	CASSQDHRATGAYGYTF	TGCGCCAGCAGCCAGGATCACCGGGCGACAGGAGCCTATGGCTACACCTTC
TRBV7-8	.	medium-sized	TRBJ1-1	CASSRSRGGTEAFF	TGTGCCAGCAGCCGAAGCCGGGGGGGCACTGAAGCTTTCTTT
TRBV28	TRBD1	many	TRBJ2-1	CASIGEGQGFSEQFF	TGTGCCAGCATTGGAGAGGGACAGGGGTTTAGTGAGCAGTTCTTC
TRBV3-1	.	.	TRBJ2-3	CASSQVGDTQYF	TGTGCCAGCAGCCAAGTTGGAGATACGCAGTATTTT
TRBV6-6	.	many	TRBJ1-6	CASSFPRGQQMNSPLHF	TGTGCCAGCAGTTTCCCCCGTGGGCAGCAGATGAATTCACCCCTCCACTTT
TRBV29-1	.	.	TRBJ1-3	CSVELLQGIGNTIYF	TGCAGCGTTGAACTCCTACAGGGTATTGGAAACACCATATATTTT
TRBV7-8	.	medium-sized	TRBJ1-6	CASGAAGEGSPLHF	TGTGCCAGCGGGGCGGCAGGGGAGGGTTCACCCCTCCACTTT
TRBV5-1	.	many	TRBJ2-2	CASSPDMWAGELFF	TGCGCCAGCAGCCCGGACATGTGGGCCGGGGAGCTGTTTTTT
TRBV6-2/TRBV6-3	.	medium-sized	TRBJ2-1	CASSYSPGTEQFF	TGTGCCAGCAGTTACTCTCCGGGCACTGAGCAGTTCTTC
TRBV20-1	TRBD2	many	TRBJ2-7	CSAFRRGASYEQYF	TGCAGTGCTTTCCGGCGGGGGGCGTCCTACGAGCAGTACTTC
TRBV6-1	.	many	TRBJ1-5	CASTTWGIQPQHF	TGTGCCAGCACCACTTGGGGTATTCAGCCCCAGCATTTT
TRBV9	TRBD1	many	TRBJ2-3	CASSARQGAPTDTQYF	TGTGCCAGCAGCGCCCGACAGGGGGCGCCTACAGATACGCAGTATTTT
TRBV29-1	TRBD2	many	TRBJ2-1	CSVVGGSGEQFF	TGCAGCGTTGTGGGCGGGAGCGGTGAGCAGTTCTTC
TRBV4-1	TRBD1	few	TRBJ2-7	CASSLTGGYEQYF	TGCGCCAGCAGTCTAACAGGGGGCTACGAGCAGTACTTC
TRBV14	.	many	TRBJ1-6	CASSQNPGSPLHF	TGTGCCAGCAGCCAAAACCCAGGTTCACCCCTCCACTTT